This is a list of T cell receptor beta chains from one sample in a study of blood T cell repertoires in COVID-19. The method was immunoSEQ multiplex PCR; TCRdb's version includes in-frame clones alone and lacks a portion of them. The table lists about 130,000 clones, more than 75% of them singletons, with around 3.4% in the top ten. Sequenced material: peripheral blood. Receptors originate from a woman aged 60-70 years with acute or convalescent COVID-19. Each CDR3 is given with its conserved first and last residue. Fields, in order: D gene, J gene, V gene, CDR3 protein, CDR3 DNA. The D gene is left open where the match is weak.

- | TRBJ1-1 | TRBV7-9 | CASSLSVGMNTEAFF | TGTGCCAGCAGCTTATCTGTCGGTATGAACACTGAAGCTTTCTTT
- | TRBJ2-7 | TRBV11-2 | CASSPGLSTYEQYF | TGTGCCAGCAGTCCGGGACTTTCCACCTACGAGCAGTACTTC
- | TRBJ2-2 | TRBV9 | CASTIGVNTGELFF | TGTGCCAGCACCATAGGGGTGAACACCGGGGAGCTGTTTTTT
- | TRBJ2-1 | TRBV11-2 | CASSSLEAPSYNEQFF | TGTGCCAGCAGCTCCCTGGAGGCTCCCTCCTACAATGAGCAGTTCTTC
- | TRBJ2-5 | TRBV27 | CASRARGFGETQYF | TGTGCCAGCAGGGCCCGGGGGTTTGGGGAGACCCAGTACTTC
- | TRBJ1-2 | TRBV19 | CASEGDRTLNYGYTF | TGTGCCAGTGAGGGAGACAGGACCCTGAACTATGGCTACACCTTC
- | TRBJ1-1 | TRBV19 | CASSIGGGTNTEAFF | TGTGCCAGTAGTATAGGCGGGGGGACGAACACTGAAGCCTTCTTT
- | TRBJ1-1 | TRBV5-1 | CASSLAGLSTAFF | TGCGCCAGCAGCTTGGCGGGACTCAGCACGGCTTTCTTT
TRBD1 | TRBJ1-1 | TRBV6-5 | CASRTGGQYTEAFF | TGTGCCAGCAGGACAGGGGGGCAGTACACTGAAGCTTTCTTT
- | TRBJ2-1 | TRBV5-1 | CASSLRRPGSYNEQFF | TGCGCCAGCAGCTTGCGGCGACCGGGTTCCTACAATGAGCAGTTCTTC